Detailed here is one T cell receptor beta chain. This record belongs to a study of blood T cell repertoires in COVID-19. About the research overall: Spain, Italy and the United States supplied samples that represented acute and convalescent COVID-19. Sources were T cells, B-cell-depleted T cells, or PBMCs; the material itself was cDNA or gDNA.

In the authors' methods: Reference gene primer amplification gave nucleated cell count estimates. Sequencing was performed with immunoSEQ multiplex PCR; in TCRdb, only in-frame clones are kept and a portion is missing. Clonal size and the V and J genes are those of that table, whereas D and trimming came from the DNA. Of about 87,000 clones listed, around nine tenths were seen once; the top ten hold 4% to 5.5%. CDR3 size: 15 residues. Per the germline V gene, CDR1 is MGHRA and CDR2 is YSYEKL. Trimming took off 0 bases at V and 0 bases at J, with 8 bases between the two ends. The receptor was isolated from a man aged 35 to 55 with acute or convalescent COVID-19. Material: peripheral blood. This chain uses TRBV4-1 with TRBJ1-1; D gene unclear. CDR3 loop: CASSQDLRVNTEAFF. For the CDR3, the DNA is TGCGCCAGCAGCCAAGATCTTCGGGTGAACACTGAAGCTTTCTTT.